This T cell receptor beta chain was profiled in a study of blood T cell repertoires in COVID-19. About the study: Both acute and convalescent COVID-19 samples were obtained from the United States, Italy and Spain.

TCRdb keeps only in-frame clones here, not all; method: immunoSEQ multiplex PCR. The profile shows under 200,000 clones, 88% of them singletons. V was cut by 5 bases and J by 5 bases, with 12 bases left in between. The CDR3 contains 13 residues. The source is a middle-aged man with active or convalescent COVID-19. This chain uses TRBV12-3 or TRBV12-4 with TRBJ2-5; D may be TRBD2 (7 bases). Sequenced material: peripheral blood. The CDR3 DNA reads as TGTGCCAGCAGTCTGGGGGGGCCCGAGACCCAGTACTTC. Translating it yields CASSLGGPETQYF.